Below, 10 T cell receptor beta chains from the same sample are listed, as sequenced in a study of CD8 T cells in ankylosing spondylitis listed by TCRdb under 2017. Libraries came from 5' RACE. Instrument on record: Illumina HiSeq 2500. In TCRdb, the public reads were trimmed at Q25 with fastp and aligned with MiXCR, with productive beta chains retained. Merged by CDR3 protein, the rows form single entries marked with the most common genes and DNA. The sample table lists around 330,000 distinct CDR3 sequences, under 14% of them with a count of one. The top ten clones comprise 8% to 9.5% of the sample. The specimen sequenced was blood, either unsorted or a sorted T cell fraction (not recorded which). The receptors originated from a female donor with ankylosing spondylitis or in good health (not recorded which).

The V and J genes are TRBV5-1 and TRBJ1-5; TRBD1 might be the D (6 bases). The V gene lost 0 bases and the J gene lost 9 bases, with 13 bases spanning the gap. CDR1 SGHRS and CDR2 YFSETQ come from the germline V gene. The CDR3 length is 14 residues. The CDR3 sequence is CASSLGGPATPQHF. DNA for the CDR3: TGCGCCAGCAGCTTGGGGGGGCCTGCTACGCCCCAGCATTTT.

This clonotype was seen repeatedly, ten times or more. The chain has TRBV28 and TRBJ1-4; TRBD1 matches at 8 bases. CDR3 length equals 13 residues. V was pared by 5 bases and J by 8 bases, with 4 bases of the junction left unmatched. Germline values: CDR1 MDHEN, CDR2 SYDVKM. Here the CDR3 reads CASSGQGAEKLFF. CDR3 DNA: TGTGCCAGCAGTGGACAGGGTGCAGAAAAACTGTTTTTT.

This clonotype was observed a few times. The chain combines TRBV11-3 with TRBJ2-2; TRBD1 aligns across 10 bases. The V gene's germline CDR1 is SGHNT and CDR2 YENEEA. V lost 4 bases to trimming and J lost 3 bases; unmatched junction nucleotides: 5. The CDR3 is made up of 16 amino acids. The CDR3 here is CASSSRQGADTGELFF. DNA of the CDR3: TGTGCCAGCAGCTCCCGACAGGGGGCCGACACCGGGGAGCTGTTTTTT.

This clonotype has at least ten counts. The V and J genes are TRBV2 and TRBJ2-5; TRBD1 matches 8 bases. V lost 7 bases and J lost 4; bases outside the gene matches: 8. The CDR3 runs to 14 residues. CDR1 is SNHLY and CDR2 is FYNNEI in the germline V gene. CDR3: CASNGQGGAETQYF. The DNA of the CDR3 is TGTGCCAGCAACGGACAGGGCGGTGCAGAGACCCAGTACTTC.

The chain has TRBV28 and TRBJ2-2; tentatively, D is TRBD2 (5 bases). The germline V gene has CDR1 MDHEN and CDR2 SYDVKM. The CDR3 is 18 residues long. V lost 9 bases to trimming and J lost 7 bases, with 30 bases between them. CDR3 loop: CASRHRTARRLVLGELFF. As DNA, the CDR3 is TGTGCCAGTCGTCACCGGACGGCCCGGAGGCTAGTCCTCGGGGAGCTGTTTTTT.

This clonotype came up many times. The chain recombines TRBV29-1 with TRBJ2-3; D is tentatively TRBD1 or TRBD2 (5 bases each). This CDR3 spans 14 amino acids. V dropped 7 bases and J dropped 0 bases, with 14 bases sitting between them. Germline CDR1 SQVTM, CDR2 ANQGSEA. DNA of the CDR3: TGCAGCGGCAGGGAGACTCCTAGCACAGATACGCAGTATTTT. It encodes CSGRETPSTDTQYF.

On this clonotype itself: A much more abundant neighbour one base away suggests this may be a read error. V gene TRBV12-3 or TRBV12-4 combines with J gene TRBJ2-5; D is undetermined. The CDR3 length is 13 residues. The CDR3 nucleotides read TGTGCCAGCAGTTTCAGCAGCCAAGAGACCCCGTACTTC. This translates into CASSFSSQETPYF.

This clonotype was seen at least ten times. The J gene is TRBJ1-4, the V gene TRBV5-6; D unclear. This CDR3 has 15 residues. The germline V and J ends were trimmed by 0 bases and 10 bases, with 16 bases remaining between them. Germline V gives CDR1 SGHDT, CDR2 YYEEEE. This CDR3 is CASSLETTSVGKLFF. As DNA, the CDR3 is TGTGCCAGCAGCTTGGAGACGACCTCCGTAGGAAAACTGTTTTTT.

This clonotype was observed at least ten times. The chain carries TRBV5-1 and TRBJ2-7, with no clear D. V dropped 4 bases and J dropped 4 bases, with 12 bases sitting between them. From germline, CDR1 is SGHRS and CDR2 YFSETQ. The CDR3 runs to 13 residues. In nucleotides, the CDR3 is TGCGCCAGCAGCCAGTTTATTGATTACGAGCAGTACTTC. Translation gives CASSQFIDYEQYF. Supplemented by reference TRBV5-1 and TRBJ2-7, the full variable domain reads KAGVTQTPRYLIKTRGQQVTLSCSPISGHRSVSWYQQTPGQGLQFLFEYFSETQRNKGNFPGRFSGRQFSNSRSEMNVSTLELGDSALYLCASSQFIDYEQYFGPGTRLTVT.

This clonotype has ten or more counts. J is TRBJ1-5 and V is TRBV20-1; 8 bases agree with TRBD1. Germline CDR1 DFQATT, CDR2 SNEGSKA (reference sequence). The CDR3 has 16 residues. Germline trimming cut 7 bases from V and 1 base from J; bases unmatched to any gene: 12. This chain's CDR3 is CSVPSGRTGSNQPQHF. CDR3 nucleotides: TGCAGTGTCCCCTCAGGTCGGACAGGGAGCAATCAGCCCCAGCATTTT.